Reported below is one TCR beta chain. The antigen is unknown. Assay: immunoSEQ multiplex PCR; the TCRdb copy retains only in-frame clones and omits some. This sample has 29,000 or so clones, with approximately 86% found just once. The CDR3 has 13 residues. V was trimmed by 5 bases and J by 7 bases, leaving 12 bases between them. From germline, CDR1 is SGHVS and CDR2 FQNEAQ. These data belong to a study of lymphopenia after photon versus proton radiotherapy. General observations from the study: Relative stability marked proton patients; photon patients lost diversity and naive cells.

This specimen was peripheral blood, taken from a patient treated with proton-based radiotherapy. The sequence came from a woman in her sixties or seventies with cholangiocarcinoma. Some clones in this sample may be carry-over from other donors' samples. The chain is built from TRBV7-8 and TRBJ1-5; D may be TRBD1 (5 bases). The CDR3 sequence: CASSGRGGQPQHF. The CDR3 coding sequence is TGTGCCAGCAGCGGTCGGGGCGGCCAGCCCCAGCATTTT.